Following are 22 T cell receptor beta chains from one sample sequenced in a study of read filtering for tumor transcriptome and immune sequencing. This library used roughly 400 ng RNA and molecular barcoded adaptors spanning alpha/delta and beta/gamma chains. TCRdb independently ran MiXCR on the reads; one entry per CDR3 protein. The sample has over 90,000 distinct CDR3 sequences, roughly 21% seen once. The sample taken for sequencing was a population of CD138-negative cells sorted from bone marrow. These receptors came from a donor at least 40 years old with multiple myeloma.

The V call is TRBV11-2, the J call TRBJ1-1, with a possible D match to TRBD1 (6 bases). Trimming pared 3 bases from V and 6 bases from J, leaving 20 bases between. Germline V gene lookup returns CDR1 SGHAT and CDR2 FQNNGV. This CDR3 has 16 amino acids. CDR3 protein: CASSFWRGSSHAEAFF. The CDR3 nucleotides read TGTGCCAGCAGCTTTTGGAGGGGGTCTTCACACGCTGAAGCTTTCTTT.

This clonotype was found many times. The V and J genes are TRBV29-1 and TRBJ2-2; no firm D call. Trimming removed 5 bases from V and 4 bases from J, with 11 bases in between. The length of the CDR3 is 13 residues. CDR1 and CDR2 from the germline V gene are SQVTM and ANQGSEA. CDR3 DNA: TGCAGCGTTTTGCCGTTGAGCACCGGGGAGCTGTTTTTT. Translating it yields CSVLPLSTGELFF.

The V and J genes are TRBV3-1 and TRBJ2-3; no clear D gene. Germline loops: CDR1 LGHDT, CDR2 YNNKEL (reference sequence). V lost 3 bases to trimming and J lost 4 bases, with 5 bases between them. CDR3 length equals 12 residues. The CDR3 DNA reads as TGTGCCAGCAGCCAGATAGCAGATACGCAGTATTTT. Its translation: CASSQIADTQYF.

This clonotype was detected many times. This rearrangement joins TRBV7-6 to TRBJ1-1; D not resolved. There are 16 residues in the CDR3. V dropped 4 bases and J dropped 1 base, with 16 bases sitting between them. CDR1 and CDR2 (germline): SGHVS, FNYEAQ. CDR3 bases: TGTGCCAGCAGCTCCATGGCATCGAGGTCGAACACTGAAGCTTTCTTT. Translation: CASSSMASRSNTEAFF.

This clonotype was detected ten times or more. The rearrangement joins TRBV6-1 to TRBJ1-1; D is undetermined. This CDR3 has 12 amino acids. Trimming removed 11 bases from V and 0 bases from J, with 10 bases in between. CDR1 is MNHNS, CDR2 SASEGT, per germline. CDR3 sequence: CADEVVNTEAFF. Written as DNA, the CDR3 is TGTGCCGATGAGGTTGTGAACACTGAAGCTTTCTTT.

This clonotype has ten or more counts. The V and J genes are TRBV20-1 and TRBJ1-1, with unresolved D. Deletions cut 0 bases from V and 0 bases from J, with 11 bases between. Per the germline V gene, CDR1 is DFQATT and CDR2 is SNEGSKA (reference sequence). The CDR3 runs 15 residues. The CDR3 here is CSARDRHTLNTEAFF. CDR3 DNA: TGCAGTGCTAGAGATCGACACACTCTGAACACTGAAGCTTTCTTT.

The V gene is TRBV10-3, the J gene TRBJ2-4; TRBD1 agrees at 11 bases. The CDR3 is 15 amino acids. The junction had 9 bases not matched to a gene; V was cut back by 2 bases and J by 12 bases. CDR1 and CDR2 (germline): ENHRY, SYGVKD. The CDR3 DNA follows: TGTGCCATCAGTGAGCCAGGACAGGGGGCGAGGGATCAGTACTTC. The encoded protein is CAISEPGQGARDQYF.

Concerning this clonotype itself: A much more abundant neighbour one base away suggests this may be a read error. The CDR3 loop is CSARDPIGGTQYF. DNA for the CDR3: TGCAGTGCTAGAGATCCTATAGGGGGGACCCAGTACTTC. The V call is TRBV20-1, the J call TRBJ2-5, with a possible D match to TRBD1 (6 bases). Germline loops: CDR1 DFQATT, CDR2 SNEGSKA (reference sequence). There are 13 residues in the CDR3. Trimming removed 0 bases at V and 7 bases at J, with 12 bases between.

This clonotype was seen at least ten times. The chain has TRBV30 and TRBJ1-1; a possible D gene is TRBD1 (6 bases). Germline V gives CDR1 GTSNPN, CDR2 SVGIG (reference sequence). The length of the CDR3 is 12 residues. The V gene lost 5 bases and the J gene lost 0 bases, with 7 bases spanning the gap. This CDR3 reads CAWDRMNTEAFF. The CDR3 region has the DNA TGTGCCTGGGACAGGATGAACACTGAAGCTTTCTTT.

This clonotype has only a few counts. The chain uses TRBV5-1 and TRBJ2-7; D ambiguous. Trimming shortened V by 4 bases and J by 0 bases, and 11 bases separated the two germline ends. Per germline, CDR1 SGHRS and CDR2 YFSETQ. The CDR3 spans 14 residues. The CDR3 reads CASSIDANSYEQYF. CDR3 in DNA: TGCGCCAGCAGCATCGACGCGAACTCCTACGAGCAGTACTTC.

The sample holds many counts of this clonotype. This chain uses TRBV29-1 with TRBJ2-2; 10 bases line up with TRBD2. This CDR3 region has 16 residues. V lost 4 bases, J lost 1 base, and 6 bases stayed unmatched. Germline CDR1 and CDR2: SQVTM and ANQGSEA. The CDR3 DNA is TGCAGCGTTGTGTTGCCTAGCGGGGGGAACACCGGGGAGCTGTTTTTT. Amino acids: CSVVLPSGGNTGELFF.

This clonotype was counted ten times or more. This chain joins TRBV11-2 and TRBJ2-7, with 9 bases lining up with TRBD2. J lost 3 bases, V lost 0 bases, and 3 bases had no gene match. Germline V gene sequence: CDR1 SGHAT, CDR2 FQNNGV. The CDR3 is 15 residues long. The CDR3 sequence is CASSLETSGYYEQYF. The CDR3 region has the DNA TGTGCCAGCAGCTTAGAGACTAGCGGCTACTACGAGCAGTACTTC.

This clonotype was observed at least ten times. V and J are TRBV24-1 and TRBJ2-7, with no clear D. V was trimmed by 2 bases and J by 0 bases, leaving 4 bases between them. From germline, CDR1 is KGHDR and CDR2 SFDVKD. The CDR3 totals 13 residues. CDR3 sequence: CATSDSSSYEQYF. Here the CDR3 DNA reads TGTGCCACCAGTGATTCCAGCTCCTACGAGCAGTACTTC.

In the case of this clonotype: With a much larger clone just one base away, this may be a read error. The chain joins TRBV5-6 to TRBJ2-1, with 7 nucleotides matching TRBD1. After removal of 2 bases from V and 9 bases from J, the junction contained 5 bases not matched to a gene. Germline V CDR1 and CDR2: SGHDT, YYEEEE. The length of the CDR3 is 13 residues. The CDR3: CASSFRTGLEQFF. The CDR3 DNA reads as TGTGCCAGCAGCTTCCGGACAGGCCTTGAGCAGTTCTTC.

With regard to this clonotype: This may come from a read error, since a much larger clone is one base off. The conserved closing phenylalanine or tryptophan is absent in this CDR3, likely reflecting a read error. J is TRBJ2-2 and V is TRBV6-1, with a possible D match to TRBD1 (6 bases). The CDR3 extends over 15 amino acids. Germline lookup yields CDR1 MNHNS and CDR2 SASEGT. With 5 bases removed from V and 6 bases from J, the gap between germline ends came to 16 bases. CDR3 DNA sequence: TGTGCCAGCAGTTCTGGGACAAGGCGGTCCGGGGAGCTGTTTTCT. Amino acids: CASSSGTRRSGELFS.

V gene TRBV2 combines with J gene TRBJ2-2; possible D gene TRBD1, 6 bases. The CDR3 extends over 15 amino acids. CDR1 and CDR2 from the germline V gene are SNHLY and FYNNEI. The ends were cut back, 6 bases at V and 4 bases at J, with 15 bases in the middle. DNA of the CDR3: TGTGCCAGCAGGCTCGGGGCAGGGGCCACCGGGGAGCTGTTTTTT. Amino acid sequence: CASRLGAGATGELFF. The full variable domain, completed using reference TRBV2 and TRBJ2-2, is EPEVTQTPSHQVTQMGQEVILRCVPISNHLYFYWYRQILGQKVEFLVSFYNNEISEKSEIFDDQFSVERPDGSNFTLKIRSTKLEDSAMYFCASRLGAGATGELFFGEGSRLTVL.

This clonotype was counted ten times or more. The chain joins TRBV3-1 to TRBJ2-2, with D possibly matching TRBD2 (6 bases). Germline V lookup: CDR1 LGHDT, CDR2 YNNKEL (reference sequence). The CDR3 covers 14 residues. Trimming took 1 base from V and 8 from J, leaving 11 bases between them. In DNA, the CDR3 is TGTGCCAGCAGCCAAGTTTCTAGCGAAGGGGAGCTGTTTTTT. This encodes CASSQVSSEGELFF.

This clonotype counts as medium-sized. The J gene is TRBJ2-1, the V gene TRBV2, with 9 bases identical to TRBD1. CDR1 and CDR2 (germline): SNHLY, FYNNEI. CDR3 length: 12 amino acids. The V segment lost 6 bases and the J segment 9 bases; nucleotides outside the gene matches: 3. The CDR3 loop reads CASRDRGGEQFF. The CDR3 nucleotides read TGTGCCAGCAGGGACAGGGGCGGTGAGCAGTTCTTC.

This clonotype was picked up many times. V usage is TRBV28 and J usage is TRBJ1-1, with TRBD1 identical over 7 bases. With 4 bases clipped from V and 0 bases from J, the junction kept 5 bases outside the gene matches. CDR3 length equals 15 residues. Germline CDR1 MDHEN, CDR2 SYDVKM. CDR3 nucleotides: TGTGCCAGCAGTTCCGGGACAGCTATGAACACTGAAGCTTTCTTT. Translated, it gives CASSSGTAMNTEAFF.

As to this clonotype: A much larger clonotype is one base distant, so this may be a read error. This chain links TRBV5-4 with TRBJ1-2; D unclear. CDR1 and CDR2 from the germline V gene are SGHNT and YYREEE (reference sequence). The length of the CDR3 is 13 residues. V was pared by 0 bases and J by 8 bases, with 11 bases between. CDR3 coding DNA: TGTGCCAGCAGCTTGGATGAAGGGCAGGGCTACACCTTC. Translated, it gives CASSLDEGQGYTF.

This clonotype was counted a single time. A single base separates this from a much larger clone, so it may be a read error. V is TRBV5-6 and J is TRBJ2-7; D is tentatively TRBD1 or TRBD2 (5 bases each). Germline CDR1 is SGHDT and CDR2 is YYEEEE. The CDR3 sequence is 12 residues long. The germline V and J ends were trimmed by 4 bases and 5 bases, with 10 bases remaining between them. CDR3 in DNA: TGTGCCAGCAGCCGTGGGGACCACGAGCAGTACTTC. Protein sequence: CASSRGDHEQYF.

The V call is TRBV28, the J call TRBJ1-2; a weak D match, TRBD1 (5 bases). This CDR3 is built from 13 residues. The V end was cut by 5 bases, the J end by 0 bases, with 7 bases between. Germline V gene data show CDR1 as MDHEN and CDR2 as SYDVKM. CDR3 DNA sequence: TGTGCCAGCAGTCCGACAGCTAACTATGGCTACACCTTC. Residues: CASSPTANYGYTF.